The present T cell receptor (beta chain) was sequenced within a study of blood T cell repertoires in COVID-19. V lost 4 bases to trimming and J lost 7 bases; unmatched junction nucleotides: 8. CDR1 is SGHKS and CDR2 is YYEKEE in the germline V gene (reference sequence). This CDR3 has 15 residues. The assay was immunoSEQ multiplex PCR, and TCRdb's table has in-frame clones only and misses some. This table holds hundreds of thousands of clones, about 90% found once. The V call is TRBV5-5, the J call TRBJ1-5, with 10 positions matching TRBD1. The sequencing input was PBMCs or T cells enriched from blood (not recorded which). This TCR was sampled from a woman aged 18-29 years with acute COVID-19. The CDR3 DNA reads TGTGCCAGCAGCGTGGGACAGGGGAAGGAACAGCCCCAGCATTTT. It translates to CASSVGQGKEQPQHF.